This T cell receptor (beta chain) was sequenced in a study of T cell responses to AZD1222 COVID-19 vaccine. Study-wide findings and caveats: Only a handful of people who got AZD1222 tested seropositive at baseline.

To note about this clone: Its antigen is as yet unknown.

Trimming stripped 3 bases from V and 6 bases from J, with 12 bases between. Per the germline V gene, CDR1 is MDHEN and CDR2 is SYDVKM. The CDR3 is made up of 15 amino acids. Sequencing used immunoSEQ multiplex PCR; TCRdb keeps in-frame clones, though not all of them. The top ten hold about 5.4% of the sample, which has 120,000 to 150,000 clones, around 83% seen once. The sequence was collected from an adult who received the AZD1222 COVID-19 vaccine. Specimen: peripheral blood, collected 28 days after the second AZD1222 dose. The chain links TRBV28 to TRBJ1-6; a possible D gene is TRBD1 (6 bases). CDR3 DNA sequence: TGTGCCAGCAGTTTTCTGGACAGAAGTAATTCACCCCTCCACTTT. It encodes CASSFLDRSNSPLHF.